The TCR beta chain under discussion was sequenced for a study of blood T cells in healthy people across ages. Background on the study: About one barcoded beta molecule was captured per two T cells (by template switching).

Germline V gives CDR1 MRHNA, CDR2 SNTAGT. The length of the CDR3 is 15 residues. V shed 3 bases and J 4 bases; nucleotides not matched to a gene: 2. Only a few counts were recorded for this clonotype. Antigen: not known. A second about 6 to 11 cycle PCR used barcoded and J-beta primers. TCRdb redid the calling of the 5' RACE reads with MiXCR, one entry per CDR3 protein. The table has 700,000 or so distinct CDR3 sequences, over 20% seen once; the top ten hold about 20%. Whole-study results and caveats: Donors of long life had a larger count of naive CD4+ cells and greater diversity than aged donors.

The TCR comes from a man between 65 and 79 years old in good health. The chain recombines TRBV6-4 with TRBJ2-5, with 13 bases fitting TRBD2. Sequenced input: blood. CDR3: CASSEGTSGAETQYF. The DNA of the CDR3 is TGTGCCAGCAGTGAAGGGACTAGCGGGGCAGAGACCCAGTACTTC.